These 2 T cell receptor beta chains share one sample of origin, sequenced in a study of blood T cell repertoires in COVID-19. Profiling relied on immunoSEQ multiplex PCR, and the TCRdb table lists in-frame clones only, not all of them. Of 290,000 or so clones listed, almost 85% are singletons. Input material: peripheral blood. Receptors were obtained from a man over 45 with active or convalescent COVID-19.

In nucleotides, the CDR3 is TGTGCCAGCTCACCGCCGGTCGGGGGGGGGCGGTCCTCCTACAATGAGCAGTTCTTC. It encodes CASSPPVGGGRSSYNEQFF. V is TRBV18 and J is TRBJ2-1; 8 bases fit TRBD2. CDR1 KGHSH and CDR2 LQKENI come from the germline V gene. After removal of 3 bases from V and 0 bases from J, the junction contained 13 bases not matched to a gene. CDR3 length: 19 amino acids.

V is TRBV3-1 (or the pseudogene TRBV3-2) and J is TRBJ2-7; perhaps TRBD2 as D (6 bases). The germline CDR1 and CDR2 sequences are LGHDT and YNNKEL (reference sequence). The CDR3 contains 16 residues. Trimming removed 0 bases at V and 2 bases at J, with 14 bases between. This chain's CDR3 is CASSQEKRALAYEQYF. DNA of the CDR3: TGTGCCAGCAGCCAAGAAAAGCGGGCCTTAGCCTACGAGCAGTACTTC.